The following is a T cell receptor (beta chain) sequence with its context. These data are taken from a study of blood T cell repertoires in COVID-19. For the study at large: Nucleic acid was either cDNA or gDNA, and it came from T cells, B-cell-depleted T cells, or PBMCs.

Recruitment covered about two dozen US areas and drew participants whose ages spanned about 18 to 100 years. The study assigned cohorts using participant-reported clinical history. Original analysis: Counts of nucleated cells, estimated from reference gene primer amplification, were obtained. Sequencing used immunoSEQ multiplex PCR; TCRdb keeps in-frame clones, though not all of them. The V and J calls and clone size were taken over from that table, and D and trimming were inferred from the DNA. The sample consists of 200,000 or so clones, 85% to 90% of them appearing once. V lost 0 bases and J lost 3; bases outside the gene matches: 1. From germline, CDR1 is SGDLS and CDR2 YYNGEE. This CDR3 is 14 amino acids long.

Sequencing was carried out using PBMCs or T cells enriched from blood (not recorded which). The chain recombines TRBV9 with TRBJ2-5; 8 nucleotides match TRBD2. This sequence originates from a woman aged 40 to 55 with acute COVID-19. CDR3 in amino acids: CASSVAGGKETQYF. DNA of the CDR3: TGTGCCAGCAGCGTAGCGGGGGGGAAAGAGACCCAGTACTTC. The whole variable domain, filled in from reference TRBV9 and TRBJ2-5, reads DSGVTQTPKHLITATGQRVTLRCSPRSGDLSVYWYQQSLDQGLQFLIQYYNGEERAKGNILERFSAQQFPDLHSELNLSSLELGDSALYFCASSVAGGKETQYFGPGTRLLVL.